This T cell receptor (beta chain) appears in the sequencing data of a study of Ad26.COV2.S vaccination and SARS-CoV-2 variants. Study at large: Ad26.COV2.S shots went into the muscle once or twice, 56 days apart. General study points: Compared with placebo recipients, vaccine recipients had higher spike-specific TCR breadth.

Regarding treatment: roughly 19 received Ad26.COV2.S at low or high dose, single or two shots; a few received placebo; per-sample allocation not given. Sample collection was performed on day 63 after the first vaccine or placebo injection. This clone was detected once. Its antigen is not identified. TCRdb keeps only in-frame clones here, not all; method: immunoSEQ multiplex PCR. The sample records about 680,000 clones, more than 80% being singletons. The sequence was collected from a person between 18 and 65 years old who received the Ad26.COV2.S COVID-19 vaccine or a placebo. The specimen comprised peripheral blood, sampled in a trial of Ad26.COV2.S vaccine versus placebo.

The CDR3 here is CASSPSGTKETQYF. CDR3 coding DNA: TGTGCCAGCTCACCCTCCGGGACTAAAGAGACCCAGTACTTC. This chain connects TRBV18 to TRBJ2-5; 7 bases map to TRBD2. Germline assignment: CDR1 KGHSH and CDR2 LQKENI. Losses at the gene ends were 3 bases for V and 3 bases for J; bases not matched to a gene: 4. This CDR3 region has 14 residues.